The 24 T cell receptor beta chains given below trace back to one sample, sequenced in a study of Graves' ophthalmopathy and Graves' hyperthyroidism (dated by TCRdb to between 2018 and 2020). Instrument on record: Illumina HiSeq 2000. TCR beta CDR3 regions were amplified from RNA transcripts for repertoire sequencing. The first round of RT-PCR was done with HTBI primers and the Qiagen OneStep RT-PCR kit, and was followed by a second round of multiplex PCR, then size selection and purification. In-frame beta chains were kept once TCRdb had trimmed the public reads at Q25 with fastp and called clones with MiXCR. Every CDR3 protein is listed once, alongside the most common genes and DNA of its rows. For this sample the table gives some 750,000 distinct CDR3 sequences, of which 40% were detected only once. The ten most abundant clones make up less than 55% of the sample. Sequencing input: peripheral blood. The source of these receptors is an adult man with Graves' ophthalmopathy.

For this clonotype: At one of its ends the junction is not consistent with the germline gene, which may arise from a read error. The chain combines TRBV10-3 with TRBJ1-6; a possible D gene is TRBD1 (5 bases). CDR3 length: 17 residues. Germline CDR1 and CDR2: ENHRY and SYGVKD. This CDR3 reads CASSERGDSYTLSPLHF. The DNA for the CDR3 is TGTGCCAGCAGTGAAAGAGGGGACTCCTATACTCTCTCACCCCTCCACTTT.

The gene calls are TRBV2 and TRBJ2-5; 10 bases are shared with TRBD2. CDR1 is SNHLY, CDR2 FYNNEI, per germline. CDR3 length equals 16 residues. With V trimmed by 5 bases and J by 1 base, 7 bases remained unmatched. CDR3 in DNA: TGTGCCAGCAGTTTGGATAGCGGGGGGTTCCAAGAGACCCAGTACTTC. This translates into CASSLDSGGFQETQYF.

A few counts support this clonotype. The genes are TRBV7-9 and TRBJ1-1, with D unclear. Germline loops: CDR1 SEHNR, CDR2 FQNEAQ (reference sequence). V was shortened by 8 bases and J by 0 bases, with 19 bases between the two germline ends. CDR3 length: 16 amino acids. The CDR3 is CASSAGRSTMNTEAFF. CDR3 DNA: TGTGCCAGCTCAGCCGGACGTTCCACAATGAACACTGAAGCTTTCTTT.

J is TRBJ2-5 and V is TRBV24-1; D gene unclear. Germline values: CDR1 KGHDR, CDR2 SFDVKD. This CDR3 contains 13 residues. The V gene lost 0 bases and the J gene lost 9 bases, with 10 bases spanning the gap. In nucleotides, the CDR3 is TGTGCCACCAGTGATTTGGGAGCAACGGCCCAGTACTTC. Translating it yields CATSDLGATAQYF.

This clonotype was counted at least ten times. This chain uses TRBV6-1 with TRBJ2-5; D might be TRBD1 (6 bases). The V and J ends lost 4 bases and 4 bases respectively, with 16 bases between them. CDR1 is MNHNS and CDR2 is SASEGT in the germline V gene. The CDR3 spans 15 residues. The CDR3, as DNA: TGTGCCAGCAGTGCCACGGACAGCCGGAGAGAGACCCAGTACTTC. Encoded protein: CASSATDSRRETQYF.

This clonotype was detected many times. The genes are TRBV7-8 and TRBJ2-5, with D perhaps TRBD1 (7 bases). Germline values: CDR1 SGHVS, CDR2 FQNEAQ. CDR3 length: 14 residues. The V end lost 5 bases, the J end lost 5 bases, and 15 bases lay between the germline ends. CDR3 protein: CASSHSAGGETQYF. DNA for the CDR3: TGTGCCAGCAGCCATAGTGCAGGGGGGGAGACCCAGTACTTC.

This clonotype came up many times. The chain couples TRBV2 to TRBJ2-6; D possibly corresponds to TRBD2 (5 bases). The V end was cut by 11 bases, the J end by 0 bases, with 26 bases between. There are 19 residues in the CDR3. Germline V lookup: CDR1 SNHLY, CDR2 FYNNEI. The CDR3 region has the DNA TGTGCCTGGGGAGATAGGACCCGTGCTAACCTCTCTGGGGCCAACGTCCTGACTTTC. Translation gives CAWGDRTRANLSGANVLTF. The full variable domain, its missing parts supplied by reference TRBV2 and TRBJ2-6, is EPEVTQTPSHQVTQMGQEVILRCVPISNHLYFYWYRQILGQKVEFLVSFYNNEISEKSEIFDDQFSVERPDGSNFTLKIRSTKLEDSAMYFCAWGDRTRANLSGANVLTFGAGSRLTVL.

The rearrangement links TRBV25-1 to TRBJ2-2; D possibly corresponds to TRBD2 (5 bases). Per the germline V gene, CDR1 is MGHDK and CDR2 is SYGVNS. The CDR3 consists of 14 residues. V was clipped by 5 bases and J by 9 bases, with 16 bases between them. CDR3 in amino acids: CASSPGEGVRELFF. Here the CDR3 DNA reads TGTGCCAGCAGTCCCGGTGAGGGAGTGAGGGAGCTGTTTTTT.

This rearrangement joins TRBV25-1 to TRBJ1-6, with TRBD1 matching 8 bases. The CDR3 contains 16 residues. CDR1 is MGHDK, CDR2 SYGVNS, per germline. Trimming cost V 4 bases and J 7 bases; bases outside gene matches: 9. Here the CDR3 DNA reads TGTGCCAGCAGTGCGCATGGACAGGGCACAAATTCACCCCTCCACTTT. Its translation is CASSAHGQGTNSPLHF.

CDR3 residues: CASSLGIGGVRDTQYF. The DNA for the CDR3 is TGTGCCAGCAGCTTAGGTATAGGGGGGGTGAGAGATACGCAGTATTTT. The rearrangement joins TRBV7-2 to TRBJ2-3, with D perhaps TRBD2 (7 bases). Trimming removed 1 base at V and 5 bases at J, with 16 bases between. The germline V gene has CDR1 SGHTA and CDR2 FQGNSA. The CDR3 extends over 16 amino acids.

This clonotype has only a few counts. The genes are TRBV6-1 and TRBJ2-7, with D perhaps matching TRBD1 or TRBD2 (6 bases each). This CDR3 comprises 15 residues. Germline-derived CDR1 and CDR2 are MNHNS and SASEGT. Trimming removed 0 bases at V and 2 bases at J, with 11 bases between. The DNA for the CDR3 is TGTGCCAGCAGTGAAGCTGAAGGGGGGACCTACGAGCAGTACTTC. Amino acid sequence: CASSEAEGGTYEQYF.

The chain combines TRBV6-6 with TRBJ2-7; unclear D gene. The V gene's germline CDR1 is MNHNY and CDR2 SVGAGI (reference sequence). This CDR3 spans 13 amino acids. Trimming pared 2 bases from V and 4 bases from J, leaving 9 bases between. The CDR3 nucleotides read TGTGCCAGCAGTTACGCGATAGAGTACGAGCAGTACTTC. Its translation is CASSYAIEYEQYF.

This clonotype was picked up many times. In nucleotides, the CDR3 is TGTGCCAGCAGTCCCCAGGGGACAGTTCAGCCCCAGCATTTT. Translating gives CASSPQGTVQPQHF. The chain has TRBV12-3 or TRBV12-4 and TRBJ1-5, with TRBD1 identical over 7 bases. CDR3 size: 14 residues. J gave up 6 bases and V 5 bases, and 7 bases lay outside the gene matches.

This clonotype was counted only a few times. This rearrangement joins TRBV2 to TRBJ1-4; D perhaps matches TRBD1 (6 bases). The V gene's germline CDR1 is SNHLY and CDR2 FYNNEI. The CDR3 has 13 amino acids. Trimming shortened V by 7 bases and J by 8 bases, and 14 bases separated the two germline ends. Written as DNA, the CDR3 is TGTGCCAGCACTGGGGGGCGGGGAGAAAAACTGTTTTTT. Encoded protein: CASTGGRGEKLFF. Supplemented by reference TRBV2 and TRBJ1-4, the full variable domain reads EPEVTQTPSHQVTQMGQEVILRCVPISNHLYFYWYRQILGQKVEFLVSFYNNEISEKSEIFDDQFSVERPDGSNFTLKIRSTKLEDSAMYFCASTGGRGEKLFFGSGTQLSVL.

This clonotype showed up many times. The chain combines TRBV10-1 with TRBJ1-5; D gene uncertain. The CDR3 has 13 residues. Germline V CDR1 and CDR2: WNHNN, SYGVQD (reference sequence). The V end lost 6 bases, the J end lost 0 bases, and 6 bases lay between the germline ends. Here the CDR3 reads CASSDDSNQPQHF. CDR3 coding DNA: TGCGCCAGCAGCGACGATAGCAATCAGCCCCAGCATTTT.

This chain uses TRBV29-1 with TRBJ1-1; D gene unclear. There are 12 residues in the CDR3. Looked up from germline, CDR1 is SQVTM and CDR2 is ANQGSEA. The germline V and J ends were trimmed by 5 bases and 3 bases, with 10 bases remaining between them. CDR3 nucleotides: TGCAGCGTTCATTTGGGGTACACTGAAGCTTTCTTT. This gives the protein CSVHLGYTEAFF.

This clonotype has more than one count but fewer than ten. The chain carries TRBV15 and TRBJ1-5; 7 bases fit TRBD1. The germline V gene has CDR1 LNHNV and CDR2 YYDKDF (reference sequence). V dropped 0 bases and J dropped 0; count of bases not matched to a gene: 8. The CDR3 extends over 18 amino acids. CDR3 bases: TGTGCCACCAGCAGAGATCCCAGGGGGGGAGATAGCAATCAGCCCCAGCATTTT. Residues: CATSRDPRGGDSNQPQHF.

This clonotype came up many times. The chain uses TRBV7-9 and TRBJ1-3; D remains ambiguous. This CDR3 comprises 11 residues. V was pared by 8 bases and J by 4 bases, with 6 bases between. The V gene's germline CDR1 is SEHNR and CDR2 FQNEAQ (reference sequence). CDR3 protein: CASSGGNTIYF. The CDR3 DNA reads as TGTGCCAGCTCGGGGGGAAACACCATATATTTT.

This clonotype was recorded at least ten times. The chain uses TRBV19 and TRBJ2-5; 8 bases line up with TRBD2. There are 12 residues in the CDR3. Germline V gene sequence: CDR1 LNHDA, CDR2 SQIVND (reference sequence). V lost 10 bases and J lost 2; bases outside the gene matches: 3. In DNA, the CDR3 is TGTGCCACCACGGGGGGGCAAGAGACCCAGTACTTC. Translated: CATTGGQETQYF.

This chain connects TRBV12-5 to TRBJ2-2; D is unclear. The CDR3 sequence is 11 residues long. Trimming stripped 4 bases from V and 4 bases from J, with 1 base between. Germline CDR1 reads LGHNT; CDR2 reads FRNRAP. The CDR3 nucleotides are TGTGCTAGTGGTTCCACCGGGGAGCTGTTTTTT. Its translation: CASGSTGELFF.

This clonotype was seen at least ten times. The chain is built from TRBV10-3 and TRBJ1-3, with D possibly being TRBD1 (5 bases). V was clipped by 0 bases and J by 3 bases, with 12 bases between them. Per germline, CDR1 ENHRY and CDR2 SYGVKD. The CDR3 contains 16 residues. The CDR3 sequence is CAISESFRQNGNTIYF. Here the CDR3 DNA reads TGTGCCATCAGTGAGTCGTTTCGACAGAATGGAAACACCATATATTTT.

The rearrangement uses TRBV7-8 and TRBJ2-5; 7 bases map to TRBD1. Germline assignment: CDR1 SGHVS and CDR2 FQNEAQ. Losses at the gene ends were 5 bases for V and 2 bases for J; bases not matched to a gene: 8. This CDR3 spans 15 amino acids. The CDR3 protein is CASSPTRQGQETQYF. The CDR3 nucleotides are TGTGCCAGCAGCCCCACTCGACAGGGACAAGAGACCCAGTACTTC.

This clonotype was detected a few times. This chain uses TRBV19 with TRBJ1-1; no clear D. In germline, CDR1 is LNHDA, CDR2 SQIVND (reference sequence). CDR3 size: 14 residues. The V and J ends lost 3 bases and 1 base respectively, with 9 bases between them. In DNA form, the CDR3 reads TGTGCCAGTAGTATTGCTAACCCGAACACTGAAGCTTTCTTT. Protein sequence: CASSIANPNTEAFF.

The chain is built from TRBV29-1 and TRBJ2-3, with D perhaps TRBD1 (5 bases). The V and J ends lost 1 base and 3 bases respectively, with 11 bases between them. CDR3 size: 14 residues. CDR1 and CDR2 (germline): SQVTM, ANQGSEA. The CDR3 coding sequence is TGCAGCGTTGAAGGCCCCAGGGAAACAGATACGCAGTATTTT. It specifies CSVEGPRETDTQYF.